The T cell receptor beta chain under discussion was sequenced for a study of graft-versus-host responses after intestinal transplantation. Study in general: Anti-thymocyte globulin induction was given to all recipients, followed by tacrolimus and steroids for around three years.

Sequencing used immunoSEQ multiplex PCR; TCRdb keeps in-frame clones, though not all of them. Seen here are 90,000 to 130,000 clones, 85% to 95% observed once, and the top ten hold around 1.2%. Trimming took 3 bases from V and 3 from J; bases not matched to a gene: 7. Germline V gene lookup returns CDR1 SGHAT and CDR2 FQDESV (reference sequence). There are 16 residues in the CDR3. This clone is a singleton in its sample. Antigen unknown. Study-wide results and limits: GvH clones surfaced in recipient marrow, some emerging earlier in ileum or blood.

Material: unstimulated CD8+ T cells sorted from spleen or lymph node cells, obtained before transplant. The rearrangement uses TRBV11-1 and TRBJ2-1, with 8 bases lining up with TRBD2. The source is a human donor who was the organ donor for an intestinal transplant. The CDR3 is CASSLFPAGDYNEQFF. Here the CDR3 DNA reads TGTGCCAGCAGCTTGTTCCCAGCGGGAGACTACAATGAGCAGTTCTTC.